This T cell receptor beta chain was captured in a study of CXCR3-negative and CXCR3-positive naive CD8 T cells. Study results and caveats: Naive cells positive for CXCR3 carried more hydrophobic TRB CDR3s than CXCR3-negative ones. Between one naive subset and the other, surface CD5 was comparable, and TCR strength was inferred from TRB CDR3 properties. For memory CD8+ cells diversity was much lower, but both naive subsets had comparably high diversity. Similar TRBV-TRBJ usage was seen in naive cells (both CXCR3-negative and CXCR3-positive), but memory cells differed.

This CDR3 spans 12 amino acids. Germline-derived CDR1 and CDR2 are PRHDT and FYEKMQ (reference sequence). As regards this clonotype: Its antigen remains unknown.

Triplicate approximately 280,000-cell sorts were made of each CD8+ T cell subset. UMI labels and 5' RACE were used to prepare the TRB cDNA libraries. TCRdb reprocessed the 5' RACE reads, with one entry per CDR3 protein and no DNA. This sample lists 100,000 to 150,000 distinct CDR3 sequences; its ten largest clones have 0.59%. This chain joins TRBV13 and TRBJ1-1; checking the TCRdb D call of TRBD1 is not possible without DNA. Material: naive CXCR3+ CD8+ T cells from blood. The subset here: CD45RO-CCR7+CD27+CD95- naive CD8+ T cells expressing CXCR3 (TNR3+). The sequence was collected from a human donor in good health. Some clones in this sample may be carry-over from other donors' samples. CDR3 protein: CASSSGDTEAFF.